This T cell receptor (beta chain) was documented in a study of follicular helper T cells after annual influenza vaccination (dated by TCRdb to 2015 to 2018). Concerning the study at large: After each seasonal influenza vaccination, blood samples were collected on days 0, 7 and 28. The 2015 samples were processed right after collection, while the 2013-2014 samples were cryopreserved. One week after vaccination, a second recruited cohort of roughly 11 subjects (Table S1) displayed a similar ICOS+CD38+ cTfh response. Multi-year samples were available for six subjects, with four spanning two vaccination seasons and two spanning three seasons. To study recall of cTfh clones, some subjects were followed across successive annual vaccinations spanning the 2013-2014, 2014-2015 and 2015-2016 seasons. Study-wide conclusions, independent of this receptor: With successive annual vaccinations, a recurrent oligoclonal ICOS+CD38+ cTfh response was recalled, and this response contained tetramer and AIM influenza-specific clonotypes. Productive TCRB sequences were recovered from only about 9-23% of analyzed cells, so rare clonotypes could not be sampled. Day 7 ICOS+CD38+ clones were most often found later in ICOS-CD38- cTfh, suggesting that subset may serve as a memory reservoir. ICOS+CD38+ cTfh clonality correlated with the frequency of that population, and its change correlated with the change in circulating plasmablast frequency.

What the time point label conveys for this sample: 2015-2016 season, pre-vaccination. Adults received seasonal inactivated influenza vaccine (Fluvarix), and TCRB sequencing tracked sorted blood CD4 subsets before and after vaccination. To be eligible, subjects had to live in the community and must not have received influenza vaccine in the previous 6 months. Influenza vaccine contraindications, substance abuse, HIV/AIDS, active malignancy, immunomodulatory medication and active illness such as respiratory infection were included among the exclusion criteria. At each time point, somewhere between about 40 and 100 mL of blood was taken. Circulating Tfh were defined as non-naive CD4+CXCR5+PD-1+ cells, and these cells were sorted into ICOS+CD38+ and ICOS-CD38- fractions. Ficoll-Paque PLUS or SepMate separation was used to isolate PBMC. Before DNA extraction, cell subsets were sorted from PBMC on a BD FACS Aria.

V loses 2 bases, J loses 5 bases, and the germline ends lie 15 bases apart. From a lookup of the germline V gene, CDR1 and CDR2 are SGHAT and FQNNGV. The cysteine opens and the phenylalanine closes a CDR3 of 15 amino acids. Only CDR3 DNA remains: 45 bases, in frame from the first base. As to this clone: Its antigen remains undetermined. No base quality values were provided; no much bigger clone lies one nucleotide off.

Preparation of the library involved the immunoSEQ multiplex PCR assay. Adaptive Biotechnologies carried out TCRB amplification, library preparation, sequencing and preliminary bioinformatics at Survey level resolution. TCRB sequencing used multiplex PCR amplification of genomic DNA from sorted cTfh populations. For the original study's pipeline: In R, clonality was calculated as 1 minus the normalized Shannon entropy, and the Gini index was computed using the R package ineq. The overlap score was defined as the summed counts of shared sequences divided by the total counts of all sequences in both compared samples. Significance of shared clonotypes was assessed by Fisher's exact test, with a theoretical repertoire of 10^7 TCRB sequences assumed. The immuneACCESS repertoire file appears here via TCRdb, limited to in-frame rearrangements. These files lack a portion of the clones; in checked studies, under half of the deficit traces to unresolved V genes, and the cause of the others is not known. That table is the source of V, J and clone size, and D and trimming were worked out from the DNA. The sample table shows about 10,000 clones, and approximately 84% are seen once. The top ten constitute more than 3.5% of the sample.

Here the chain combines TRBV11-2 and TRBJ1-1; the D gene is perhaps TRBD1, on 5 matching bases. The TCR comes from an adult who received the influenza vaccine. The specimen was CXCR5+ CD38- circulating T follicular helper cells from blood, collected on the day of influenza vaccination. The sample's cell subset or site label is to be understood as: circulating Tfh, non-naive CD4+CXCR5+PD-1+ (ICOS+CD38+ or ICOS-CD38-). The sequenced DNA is TGTGCCAGCAGCTTAACCCCGGGGGAGGAGACTGAAGCTTTCTTT. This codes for CASSLTPGEETEAFF. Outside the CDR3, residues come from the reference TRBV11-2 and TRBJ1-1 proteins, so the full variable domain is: EAGVAQSPRYKIIEKRQSVAFWCNPISGHATLYWYQQILGQGPKLLIQFQNNGVVDDSQLPKDRFSAERLKGVDSTLKIQPAKLEDSAVYLCASSLTPGEETEAFFGQGTRLTVV.